A selection of T cell receptor beta chains follows, all from one sample in a study of cytomegalovirus exposure and HLA in healthy donors. Measured with immunoSEQ multiplex PCR; TCRdb has only the in-frame clones, and not every one. The sample contains more than 100,000 clones, about 80% of which appear only once. The sample consisted of PBMCs. These receptors originate from a man between 35 and 55 years old in good health and CMV-seronegative. The CDR3 runs from the conserved cysteine through the conserved F or W. Each record gives: J gene, V gene, clone size, D gene, CDR3 DNA, CDR3 protein. A D gene is named only where the DNA matches it firmly. Clone size is not always given. Where it is, it says once, few, many or a class for expanded clones.

j_call: TRBJ2-3
v_call: TRBV7-3
clone_size: NA
d_call: NA
cdr3_nt: TGTGCCAGCAGCCCCTCGGGTAGCGAAGGTACGCAGTATTTT
cdr3_aa: CASSPSGSEGTQYF

j_call: TRBJ2-1
v_call: TRBV7-2
clone_size: NA
d_call: TRBD2
cdr3_nt: TGTGCCAGCAGCTCCCTGTGGGACCTGGCGGGAGGGTGGGATGAGCAGTTCTTC
cdr3_aa: CASSSLWDLAGGWDEQFF

j_call: TRBJ1-5
v_call: TRBV10-3
clone_size: few
d_call: TRBD1
cdr3_nt: TGTGCCATCAGTGATACCGGACAGGGCAGGGGCAATCAGCCCCAGCATTTT
cdr3_aa: CAISDTGQGRGNQPQHF

j_call: TRBJ2-7
v_call: TRBV4-1
clone_size: NA
d_call: NA
cdr3_nt: TGCGCCAGCAGCCAAGGGCTAGCGTACGACGAGCAGTACTTC
cdr3_aa: CASSQGLAYDEQYF

j_call: TRBJ2-7
v_call: TRBV2
clone_size: NA
d_call: NA
cdr3_nt: TGTGCCAGCAGAGGACTCCGGGGGATCGGGGAGCAGTACTTC
cdr3_aa: CASRGLRGIGEQYF

j_call: TRBJ1-2
v_call: TRBV28
clone_size: NA
d_call: NA
cdr3_nt: TGTGCCAGCAGTTCGGGCCTCGGACAAGGCCATGGCTACACCTTC
cdr3_aa: CASSSGLGQGHGYTF

j_call: TRBJ1-2
v_call: TRBV7-2
clone_size: NA
d_call: TRBD1
cdr3_nt: TGTGCCAGCAGCTTAGCTCGGCAGGGGGCAGGTGCTGGCTACACCTTC
cdr3_aa: CASSLARQGAGAGYTF

j_call: TRBJ1-2
v_call: TRBV5-1
clone_size: once
d_call: NA
cdr3_nt: TGCGCCAGCAGCCCGGGGGAACAAGGCTACACCTTC
cdr3_aa: CASSPGEQGYTF

j_call: TRBJ1-1
v_call: TRBV5-1
clone_size: NA
d_call: TRBD1
cdr3_nt: TGCGCCAGCAGCTTGGATTCAGGGGGCGACACTGAAGCTTTCTTT
cdr3_aa: CASSLDSGGDTEAFF

j_call: TRBJ2-5
v_call: TRBV2
clone_size: once
d_call: NA
cdr3_nt: TGTGCCAGCAGTGCTGAGGTACAAGAGACCCAGTACTTC
cdr3_aa: CASSAEVQETQYF

j_call: TRBJ2-7
v_call: TRBV5-8
clone_size: NA
d_call: NA
cdr3_nt: TGTGCCAGCATGCGGGGGCTGGGGGACAGGCCCTACGAGCAGTACTTC
cdr3_aa: CASMRGLGDRPYEQYF

j_call: TRBJ2-2
v_call: TRBV27
clone_size: NA
d_call: TRBD2
cdr3_nt: TGTGCCAGCAGTCGGACTAGCGGGAGAAAGGGCGGGGAGCTGTTTTTT
cdr3_aa: CASSRTSGRKGGELFF

j_call: TRBJ1-1
v_call: TRBV27
clone_size: NA
d_call: TRBD1
cdr3_nt: TGTGCCAGCAGTTCGTGGGGACAGGGGATGACTGAAGCTTTCTTT
cdr3_aa: CASSSWGQGMTEAFF

j_call: TRBJ1-6
v_call: TRBV7-6
clone_size: NA
d_call: NA
cdr3_nt: TGTGCCAGCAGCTCCTCCGGGGGGGCGAATTCACCCCTCCACTTT
cdr3_aa: CASSSSGGANSPLHF

j_call: TRBJ2-7
v_call: TRBV18
clone_size: NA
d_call: NA
cdr3_nt: TGTGCCAGCTCACCCCCCGCGGCGTACCTTTACGAGCAGTACTTC
cdr3_aa: CASSPPAAYLYEQYF

j_call: TRBJ1-1
v_call: TRBV30
clone_size: NA
d_call: TRBD1
cdr3_nt: TGTGCCAGCACCGGGACAGCGAACACTGAAGCTTTCTTT
cdr3_aa: CASTGTANTEAFF

j_call: TRBJ2-7
v_call: TRBV9
clone_size: NA
d_call: NA
cdr3_nt: TGTGCCAGCAGCGGTCAGGGAAGCCCTGACTACGAGCAGTACTTC
cdr3_aa: CASSGQGSPDYEQYF

j_call: TRBJ1-2
v_call: TRBV21-1
clone_size: NA
d_call: NA
cdr3_nt: TGTGCCAGCAGCAAACCCGGAGGTGGCTATGGCTACACCTTC
cdr3_aa: CASSKPGGGYGYTF

j_call: TRBJ2-7
v_call: TRBV27
clone_size: NA
d_call: TRBD1
cdr3_nt: TGTGCCAGCAGTTTATCGGACAGGGGGCTCTACGAGCAGTACTTC
cdr3_aa: CASSLSDRGLYEQYF

j_call: TRBJ2-7
v_call: TRBV7-2
clone_size: NA
d_call: NA
cdr3_nt: TGTGCCAGCAGCTTAGGAAGGGGTTTCGAGCAGTACTTC
cdr3_aa: CASSLGRGFEQYF

j_call: TRBJ2-1
v_call: TRBV9
clone_size: NA
d_call: NA
cdr3_nt: TGTGCCAGCAGCGTAGTCCCTTACTCCTACAATGAGCAGTTCTTC
cdr3_aa: CASSVVPYSYNEQFF

j_call: TRBJ1-2
v_call: TRBV28
clone_size: NA
d_call: TRBD1
cdr3_nt: TGTGCCAGCAGTCTCCGACAGGGGACCCACTATGGCTACACCTTC
cdr3_aa: CASSLRQGTHYGYTF

j_call: TRBJ2-7
v_call: TRBV5-1
clone_size: NA
d_call: TRBD2
cdr3_nt: TGCGCCAGCAGCAGACTAGCGGGAGGCCAGTACGAGCAGTACTTC
cdr3_aa: CASSRLAGGQYEQYF

j_call: TRBJ2-5
v_call: TRBV28
clone_size: NA
d_call: NA
cdr3_nt: TGTGCCAGCAGTTTAGCAGGGGTGGGGGAGACCCAGTACTTC
cdr3_aa: CASSLAGVGETQYF

j_call: TRBJ2-2
v_call: TRBV6-5
clone_size: many
d_call: NA
cdr3_nt: TGTGCCAGCAGTTCTCAGGCGGGCACCGGGGAGCTGTTTTTT
cdr3_aa: CASSSQAGTGELFF

j_call: TRBJ2-5
v_call: TRBV10-1
clone_size: NA
d_call: TRBD1
cdr3_nt: TGCGCCAGCAGTGAGGGGACAGGGATCCAAGAGACCCAGTACTTC
cdr3_aa: CASSEGTGIQETQYF

j_call: TRBJ2-3
v_call: TRBV9
clone_size: NA
d_call: TRBD2
cdr3_nt: TGTGCCAGCAGCGGGACTAGCGGCACAGATACGCAGTATTTT
cdr3_aa: CASSGTSGTDTQYF

j_call: TRBJ1-6
v_call: TRBV5-8
clone_size: NA
d_call: NA
cdr3_nt: TGTGCCAGCAGCTCCAGGGCCGGTTCTAAATCCCTCCACTTT
cdr3_aa: CASSSRAGSKSLHF

j_call: TRBJ2-7
v_call: TRBV6-1
clone_size: NA
d_call: TRBD1
cdr3_nt: TGTGCCAGCAGGGGCGCGGGACAGGGCTCCTACGAGCAGTACTTC
cdr3_aa: CASRGAGQGSYEQYF

j_call: TRBJ2-5
v_call: TRBV14
clone_size: few
d_call: NA
cdr3_nt: TGTGCCAGCAGCCAAGGAGGAGTGGAGACCCAGTACTTC
cdr3_aa: CASSQGGVETQYF